This TCR beta chain was documented in a study of T cell responses to AZD1222 COVID-19 vaccine. Assay used: immunoSEQ multiplex PCR; TCRdb lists only in-frame clones, some missing. The sample gives approximately 180,000 clones, about 88% of which show up once; 1.5% to 2% is in the top ten. V lost 9 bases to trimming and J lost 7 bases, with 13 bases between them. The CDR3 totals 11 residues. The V gene's germline CDR1 is MDHEN and CDR2 SYDVKM. Broader study findings: Unmutated variant regions are reportedly targeted by nearly half of spike-specific TCRs.

A word on this clone: Its specificity is not known.

Sequencing used peripheral blood, obtained on day 0 of AZD1222 vaccination. This sequence originates from an adult in good health. V usage is TRBV28 and J usage is TRBJ2-7, with a tentative D call TRBD2 (5 bases). The CDR3, as DNA: TGTGCCAGTTACGCCTCGGGGGAGCAGTACTTC. Protein: CASYASGEQYF.